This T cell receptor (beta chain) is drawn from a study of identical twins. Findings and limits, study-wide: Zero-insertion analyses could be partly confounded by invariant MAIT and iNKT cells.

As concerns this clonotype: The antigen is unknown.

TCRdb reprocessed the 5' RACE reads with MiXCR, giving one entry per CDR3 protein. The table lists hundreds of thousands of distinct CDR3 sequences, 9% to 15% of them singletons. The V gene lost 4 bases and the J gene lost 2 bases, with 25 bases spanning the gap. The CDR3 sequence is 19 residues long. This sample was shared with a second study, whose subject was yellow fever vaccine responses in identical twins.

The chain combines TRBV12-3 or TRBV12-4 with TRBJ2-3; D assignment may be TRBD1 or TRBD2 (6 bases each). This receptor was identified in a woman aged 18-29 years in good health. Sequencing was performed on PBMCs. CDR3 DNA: TGTGCCAGCAGTTCGTGGTACGGGGGCTCCGTTTATATCACAGATACGCAGTATTTT. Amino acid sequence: CASSSWYGGSVYITDTQYF.